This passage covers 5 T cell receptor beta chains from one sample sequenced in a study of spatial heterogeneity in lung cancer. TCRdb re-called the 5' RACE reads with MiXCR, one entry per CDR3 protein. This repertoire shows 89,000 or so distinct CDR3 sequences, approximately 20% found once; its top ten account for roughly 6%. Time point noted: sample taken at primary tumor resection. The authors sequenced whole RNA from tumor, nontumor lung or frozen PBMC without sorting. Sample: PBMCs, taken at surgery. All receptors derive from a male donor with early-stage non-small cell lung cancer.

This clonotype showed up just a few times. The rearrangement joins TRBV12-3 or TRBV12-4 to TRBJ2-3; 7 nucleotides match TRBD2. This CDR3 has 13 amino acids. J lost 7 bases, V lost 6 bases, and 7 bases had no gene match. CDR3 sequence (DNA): TGTGCCAGCAGCAGGGAGGGTCGCCATACGCAGTATTTT. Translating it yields CASSREGRHTQYF.

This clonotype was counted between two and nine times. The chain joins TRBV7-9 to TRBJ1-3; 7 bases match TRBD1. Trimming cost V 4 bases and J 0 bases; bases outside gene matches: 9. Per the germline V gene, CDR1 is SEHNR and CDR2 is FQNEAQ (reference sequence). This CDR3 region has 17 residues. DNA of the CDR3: TGTGCCAGCAGCTCCCGGTTTGGACAGGCCTCTGGAAACACCATATATTTT. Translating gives CASSSRFGQASGNTIYF.

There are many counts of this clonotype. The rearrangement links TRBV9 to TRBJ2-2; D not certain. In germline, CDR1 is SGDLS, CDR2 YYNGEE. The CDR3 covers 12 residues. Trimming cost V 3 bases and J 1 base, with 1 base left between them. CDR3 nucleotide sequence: TGTGCCAGCAGCGAGAACACCGGGGAGCTGTTTTTT. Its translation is CASSENTGELFF.

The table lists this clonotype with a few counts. This chain's CDR3 is CASSQVTSPQETQYF. In DNA, the CDR3 is TGTGCCAGCAGCCAGGTGACTAGCCCCCAAGAGACCCAGTACTTC. The chain links TRBV3-1 to TRBJ2-5; 7 bases match TRBD2. Germline-derived CDR1 and CDR2 are LGHDT and YNNKEL (reference sequence). The junction had 5 bases not matched to a gene; V was cut back by 3 bases and J by 1 base. This CDR3 spans 15 amino acids.

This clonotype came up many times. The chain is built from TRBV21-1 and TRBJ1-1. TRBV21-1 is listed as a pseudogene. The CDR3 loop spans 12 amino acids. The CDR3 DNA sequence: TGTGCCAAGAACCAGGGGAGGGCTGAAGCTTTCTTT. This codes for CAKNQGRAEAFF.